The following is a T cell receptor (beta chain) sequence with its context. Antigen specificity is unknown. The data originate from a study of cytomegalovirus exposure and HLA in healthy donors. Libraries were prepared by immunoSEQ multiplex PCR; TCRdb keeps only in-frame clonotypes and omits some of them. The sample lists roughly 230,000 clones, less than 95% occurring once. CDR1 and CDR2 (germline): SGDLS, YYNGEE. Trimming took off 3 bases at V and 2 bases at J, with 9 bases between the two ends. This CDR3 region has 14 residues. Overall study results and limits: Among TCR beta chains, those listed as cytomegalovirus-associated numbered fewer than 200.

The chain employs TRBV9 and TRBJ2-1; TRBD2 might be the D (5 bases). This TCR was recovered from a woman aged 25 to 39 in good health and CMV-seronegative. Material for sequencing was PBMCs. CDR3 nucleotides: TGTGCCAGCAGCGAATCCGGGACCTACAATGAGCAGTTCTTC. Translating gives CASSESGTYNEQFF.